The source of this T cell receptor beta chain is a study of shared T cell receptors in the human thymus. V lost 0 bases to trimming and J lost 10 bases, with 20 bases between them. Germline lookup yields CDR1 SGHRS and CDR2 YFSETQ. The CDR3 runs to 15 residues. Sequencing was performed with immunoSEQ multiplex PCR; in TCRdb, only in-frame clones are kept and a portion is missing. The table includes hundreds of thousands of clones, more than 85% detected once. The chain employs TRBV5-1 and TRBJ2-7, with D possibly matching TRBD2 (5 bases). This receptor was taken from a human donor. The sequenced sample consisted of thymocytes. CDR3 sequence reads: CASSLVRSGLSKQYF. CDR3 coding DNA: TGCGCCAGCAGCTTGGTGCGATCTGGACTGAGTAAACAGTACTTC.